This T cell receptor beta chain was identified during a study of CD8 T cells in ankylosing spondylitis. As the method for making TCR beta libraries, quantitative 5'-RACE with molecular barcodes was used. Via MiXCR, TCRdb re-called the 5' RACE reads, giving one row per CDR3 protein. The table shows under 200,000 distinct CDR3 sequences, with 13% occurring only once. This clonotype was detected ten times or more. Its target is unknown. Trimming at V came to 6 bases and at J to 0 bases, leaving 5 bases not matched to a gene. Germline V gives CDR1 ENHRY, CDR2 SYGVKD. This CDR3 comprises 14 residues. Findings and caveats of the study: Clones tied to disease were said to be significantly enriched in matched ankylosing spondylitis synovial fluid. Clones linked to the disease showed a CD8+ phenotype. They occurred at relatively low frequencies in peripheral blood.

This clonotype was sampled from a female donor with ankylosing spondylitis or in good health (not recorded which). Sequencing was performed on blood, either unsorted or a sorted T cell fraction (not recorded which). The rearrangement uses TRBV10-3 and TRBJ2-7; 7 bases fit TRBD2. As DNA, the CDR3 is TGTGCCATCAGACGGGAGGTCCGCTCCTACGAGCAGTACTTC. Protein product: CAIRREVRSYEQYF.